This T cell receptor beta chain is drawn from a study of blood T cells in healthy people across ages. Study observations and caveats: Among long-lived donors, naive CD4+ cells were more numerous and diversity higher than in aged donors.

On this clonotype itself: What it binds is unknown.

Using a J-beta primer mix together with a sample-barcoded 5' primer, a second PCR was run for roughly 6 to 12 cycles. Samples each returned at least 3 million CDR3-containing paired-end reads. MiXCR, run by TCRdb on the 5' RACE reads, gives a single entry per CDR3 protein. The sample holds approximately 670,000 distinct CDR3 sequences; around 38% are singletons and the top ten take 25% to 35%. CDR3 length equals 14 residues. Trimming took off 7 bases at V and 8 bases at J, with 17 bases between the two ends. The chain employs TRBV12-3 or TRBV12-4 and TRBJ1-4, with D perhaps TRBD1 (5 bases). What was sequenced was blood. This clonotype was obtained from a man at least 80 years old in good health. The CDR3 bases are TGTGCCAGCACCGACAGAGCAAACAACGAAAAACTGTTTTTT. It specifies CASTDRANNEKLFF.